The 16 T cell receptor beta chains below come from one sample, sequenced in a study of shared clonotypes between healthy human individuals. TCRdb's copy holds only in-frame clones and misses some; the assay was immunoSEQ multiplex PCR. The sample holds over a million clones; 96% are singletons and the top ten take about 1%. The source material was naive CD4+ T cells sorted from blood. Subset reported: CD45RA+ positively selected. The source of these receptors is a man younger than 40 in good health.

This clone was seen just once. This rearrangement joins TRBV5-1 to TRBJ2-1; 12 bases are shared with TRBD2. V lost 4 bases and J lost 1; bases outside the gene matches: 6. Germline V gene data show CDR1 as SGHRS and CDR2 as YFSETQ. This CDR3 spans 17 amino acids. CDR3 loop: CASSPTSGSNSYNEQFF. The CDR3 DNA is TGCGCCAGCAGCCCGACTAGCGGGAGTAATTCCTACAATGAGCAGTTCTTC.

The chain combines TRBV29-1 with TRBJ2-7, with D possibly being TRBD1 (5 bases). Germline CDR1 reads SQVTM; CDR2 reads ANQGSEA. The CDR3 contains 11 residues. Between the trimmed V and J ends, which lost 8 bases and 5 bases, there was a span of 13 bases. CDR3 nucleotide sequence: TGCAGCTGGGTCTGGGGCCACGAGCAGTACTTC. Residues: CSWVWGHEQYF.

V and J are TRBV28 and TRBJ2-2; the D gene is possibly TRBD1 (5 bases). Trimming removed 7 bases at V and 6 bases at J, with 12 bases between. Looked up from germline, CDR1 is MDHEN and CDR2 is SYDVKM. This CDR3 region has 13 residues. In nucleotides, the CDR3 is TGTGCCAGCAATTGGGGCCTGGCCGGGGAGCTGTTTTTT. Translating it yields CASNWGLAGELFF.

J is TRBJ2-1 and V is TRBV29-1; 10 positions agree with TRBD2. Germline lookup yields CDR1 SQVTM and CDR2 ANQGSEA. This CDR3 spans 15 amino acids. Losses at the gene ends were 3 bases for V and 2 bases for J; bases not matched to a gene: 4. CDR3 residues: CSVESSGRPYNEQFF. CDR3 sequence (DNA): TGCAGCGTTGAGTCTAGCGGGAGACCCTACAATGAGCAGTTCTTC.

The chain couples TRBV5-1 to TRBJ2-1, with 11 bases identical to TRBD2. J gave up 4 bases and V 4 bases, and 7 bases lay outside the gene matches. Per the germline V gene, CDR1 is SGHRS and CDR2 is YFSETQ. The CDR3 covers 16 residues. CDR3 residues: CASSPLSGREYNEQFF. As DNA, the CDR3 is TGCGCCAGCAGCCCCCTTAGCGGGAGGGAATACAATGAGCAGTTCTTC.

The chain has TRBV15 and TRBJ2-7; D may be TRBD1 or TRBD2 (5 bases each). The CDR3 has 13 residues. Trimming took 0 bases from V and 6 from J, leaving 9 bases between them. CDR1 and CDR2 from the germline V gene are LNHNV and YYDKDF (reference sequence). The CDR3 sequence: CATSRDPGSEQYF. The CDR3, as DNA: TGTGCCACCAGCAGAGATCCAGGGAGCGAGCAGTACTTC.

This chain joins TRBV29-1 and TRBJ2-1; D gene uncertain. Germline CDR1 reads SQVTM; CDR2 reads ANQGSEA. The CDR3 has 10 amino acids. V lost 4 bases, J lost 6 bases, and 4 bases lay in between. The CDR3 nucleotides read TGCAGCGTTGGGGCCAATGAGCAGTTCTTC. Translation gives CSVGANEQFF.

The chain is built from TRBV7-6 and TRBJ2-2; D could derive from TRBD1 or TRBD2 (5 bases each). The V gene lost 2 bases and the J gene lost 5 bases, with 12 bases spanning the gap. CDR1 and CDR2 (germline): SGHVS, FNYEAQ. The CDR3 is 15 amino acids. CDR3 residues: CASSLRGAQTGELFF. As DNA, the CDR3 is TGTGCCAGCAGCTTAAGAGGGGCGCAGACCGGGGAGCTGTTTTTT.

This chain joins TRBV5-1 and TRBJ2-1, with a weak D call TRBD2 (7 bases). V was cut by 1 base and J by 6 bases, with 23 bases left in between. The CDR3 sequence is 18 residues long. The germline V gene encodes CDR1 SGHRS and CDR2 YFSETQ. This CDR3 is CASSLRSPAGAGTNEQFF. DNA for the CDR3: TGCGCCAGCAGCTTGCGGAGCCCGGCGGGGGCCGGTACCAATGAGCAGTTCTTC.

In its sample, this clone was seen once. The chain recombines TRBV19 with TRBJ1-4, with a weak D call TRBD1 (5 bases). The CDR3 has 15 amino acids. V shed 5 bases and J shed 3 bases, with 13 bases lying between them. Looked up from germline, CDR1 is LNHDA and CDR2 is SQIVND (reference sequence). CDR3 DNA sequence: TGTGCCAGTAGTCCCTCCAGGGCAGCTAATGAAAAACTGTTTTTT. Its translation: CASSPSRAANEKLFF. Drawing the rest from reference TRBV19 and TRBJ1-4, the complete variable domain is DGGITQSPKYLFRKEGQNVTLSCEQNLNHDAMYWYRQDPGQGLRLIYYSQIVNDFQKGDIAEGYSVSREKKESFPLTVTSAQKNPTAFYLCASSPSRAANEKLFFGSGTQLSVL.

V gene TRBV5-4 combines with J gene TRBJ2-5; 9 bases align to TRBD1. This CDR3 is 15 amino acids long. With 3 bases clipped from V and 5 bases from J, the junction kept 8 bases outside the gene matches. The germline gives CDR1 SGHNT, CDR2 YYREEE (reference sequence). CDR3 residues: CASSSKTGGWETQYF. In DNA, the CDR3 is TGTGCCAGCAGCTCAAAAACAGGGGGCTGGGAGACCCAGTACTTC.

This sequence joins TRBV13 and TRBJ2-7, with D perhaps matching TRBD1 (6 bases). This CDR3 is 14 amino acids long. Trimming shortened V by 1 base and J by 6 bases, and 13 bases separated the two germline ends. Per germline, CDR1 PRHDT and CDR2 FYEKMQ (reference sequence). CDR3 protein: CASSLVAGVGEQYF. The CDR3 nucleotides read TGTGCCAGCAGCTTAGTGGCAGGGGTGGGCGAGCAGTACTTC.

The rearrangement uses TRBV10-3 and TRBJ2-5; D is uncertain. Germline V gives CDR1 ENHRY, CDR2 SYGVKD. Trimming left V 2 bases short and J 5 bases short, with 6 bases between. The CDR3 contains 12 residues. This CDR3 is CAISETRETQYF. The DNA for the CDR3 is TGTGCCATCAGTGAGACCCGGGAGACCCAGTACTTC.

This clone was detected only once. The chain combines TRBV12-5 with TRBJ1-2; D remains ambiguous. The CDR3 extends over 14 amino acids. In germline, CDR1 is LGHNT, CDR2 FRNRAP. Trimming pared 3 bases from V and 6 bases from J, leaving 14 bases between. The CDR3 DNA is TGTGCTAGTGGTTTTGGGCCGTCGTCGGATGGCTACACCTTC. It encodes CASGFGPSSDGYTF.

The chain uses TRBV28 and TRBJ2-3; the match to TRBD1 covers 8 bases. Germline-derived CDR1 and CDR2 are MDHEN and SYDVKM. V dropped 2 bases and J dropped 4; count of bases not matched to a gene: 5. The CDR3 contains 15 residues. CDR3 nucleotide sequence: TGTGCCAGCAGTTTAGGGCAGGGGGCGTCAGATACGCAGTATTTT. It is translated as CASSLGQGASDTQYF.

This clone occurred a few times. The chain has TRBV29-1 and TRBJ2-2; D perhaps matches TRBD2 (5 bases). The CDR3 has 12 residues. V dropped 7 bases and J dropped 10 bases, with 16 bases sitting between them. Germline V gene lookup returns CDR1 SQVTM and CDR2 ANQGSEA. CDR3 DNA sequence: TGCAGCGCAACAGATACCGGGGTGGAGCTGTTTTTT. Its translation: CSATDTGVELFF.